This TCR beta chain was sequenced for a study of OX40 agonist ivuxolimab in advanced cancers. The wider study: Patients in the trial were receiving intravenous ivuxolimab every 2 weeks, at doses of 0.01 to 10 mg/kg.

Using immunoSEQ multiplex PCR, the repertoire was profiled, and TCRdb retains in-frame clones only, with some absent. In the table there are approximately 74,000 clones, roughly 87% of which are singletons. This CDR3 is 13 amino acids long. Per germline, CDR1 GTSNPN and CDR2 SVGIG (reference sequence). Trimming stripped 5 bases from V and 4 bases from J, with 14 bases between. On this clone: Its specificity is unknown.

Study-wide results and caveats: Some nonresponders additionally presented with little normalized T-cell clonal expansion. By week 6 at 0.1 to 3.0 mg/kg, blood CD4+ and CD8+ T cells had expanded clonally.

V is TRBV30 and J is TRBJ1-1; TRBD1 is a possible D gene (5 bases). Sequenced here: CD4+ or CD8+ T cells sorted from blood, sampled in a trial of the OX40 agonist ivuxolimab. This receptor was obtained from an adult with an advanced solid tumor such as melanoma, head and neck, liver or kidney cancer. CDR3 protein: CAWQKYGGTEAFF. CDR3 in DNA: TGTGCCTGGCAGAAATACGGGGGCACTGAAGCTTTCTTT.